These 4 T cell receptor beta chains share one sample of origin, sequenced in a study of CD8+CD57+ T cells in acquired aplastic anemia. Genomic DNA was employed as the template in profiling TCR beta VDJ and CDR3. TCRdb fed the reads into MiXCR, producing one record per CDR3 protein. The table shows 75,000 to 100,000 distinct CDR3 sequences, with roughly 70% occurring only once. Before being chosen for sequencing, patients had shown CD8+CD57+ cell expansion by flow cytometry. The sequenced sample was sorted CD4+, CD8+, or CD8+CD57+ T cells (not recorded which) from PBMCs. Receptors originate from a human donor with aplastic anemia.

The chain is built from TRBV10-3 and TRBJ2-3; 9 bases agree with TRBD2. The V gene's germline CDR1 is ENHRY and CDR2 SYGVKD. Germline trimming cut 6 bases from V and 2 bases from J; bases unmatched to any gene: 9. This CDR3 has 16 amino acids. The CDR3 nucleotides are TGTGCCATCAGAGCGGGGCTAGCGGGAACCACAGATACGCAGTATTTT. Residues: CAIRAGLAGTTDTQYF.

In DNA form, the CDR3 reads TGTGCCACCGCTCCCGGGACAGGAGATTCACCCCTCCACTTT. Its protein product is CATAPGTGDSPLHF. The rearrangement uses TRBV27 and TRBJ1-6; 8 bases agree with TRBD1. Germline loops: CDR1 MNHEY, CDR2 SMNVEV (reference sequence). The CDR3 totals 14 residues. J was trimmed by 8 bases and V by 10 bases; bases with no gene match: 10.

This clonotype was counted many times. The genes are TRBV7-6 and TRBJ2-7, with 9 bases matching TRBD2. The CDR3 is 16 residues long. V was pared by 2 bases and J by 5 bases, with 10 bases of the junction left unmatched. Germline CDR1 SGHVS, CDR2 FNYEAQ. CDR3 nucleotide sequence: TGTGCCAGCAGCTTAAGGCGGGGGGGCTCTGGCAACGAGCAGTACTTC. It translates to CASSLRRGGSGNEQYF.

This chain links TRBV19 with TRBJ2-7, with 12 positions matching TRBD2. The CDR3 totals 16 residues. Germline CDR1 and CDR2: LNHDA and SQIVND (reference sequence). The V gene end was trimmed by 2 bases and the J gene end by 3 bases; junction bases not matched to a gene: 5. The CDR3 sequence: CASSISRTSGNYEQYF. CDR3 DNA: TGTGCCAGTAGTATATCCAGGACTAGCGGGAACTACGAGCAGTACTTC.